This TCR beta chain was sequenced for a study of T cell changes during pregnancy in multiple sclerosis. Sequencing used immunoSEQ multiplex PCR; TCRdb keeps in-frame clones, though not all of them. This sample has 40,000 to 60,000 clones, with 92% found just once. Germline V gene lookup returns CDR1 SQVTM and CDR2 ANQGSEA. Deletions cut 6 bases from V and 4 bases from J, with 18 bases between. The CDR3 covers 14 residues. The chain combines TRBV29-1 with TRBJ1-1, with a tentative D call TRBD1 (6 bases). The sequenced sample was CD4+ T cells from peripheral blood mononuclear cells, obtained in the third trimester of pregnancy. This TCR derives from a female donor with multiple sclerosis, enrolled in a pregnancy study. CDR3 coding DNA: TGCAGCGTCGTCTTACAGGGAGCGGTCACTGAAGCTTTCTTT. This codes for CSVVLQGAVTEAFF.